This passage covers 12 T cell receptor beta chains from one sample sequenced in a study of CXCR3-negative and CXCR3-positive naive CD8 T cells. The method, 5' RACE with UMI labels, was used to prepare the TRB cDNA libraries. TCRdb re-analyzed the 5' RACE reads; it lists each CDR3 protein once, without DNA. This table lists roughly 8,000 distinct CDR3 sequences. Sequenced: naive CXCR3- CD8+ T cells from blood. Subset given: CD45RO-CCR7+CD27+CD95- naive CD8+ T cells lacking CXCR3 (TNR3-). These receptors were obtained from a human donor in good health. Some clones in this sample may be carry-over from other donors' samples.

The chain combines TRBV29-1 with TRBJ2-3; no DNA is available, so the TRBD1 call from TCRdb remains unchecked. CDR1 and CDR2 from the germline V gene are SQVTM and ANQGSEA. The CDR3 contains 11 residues. The CDR3 loop is CSVVQGDTQYF.

V and J are TRBV3-1 and TRBJ2-1. This CDR3 region has 12 residues. The germline V gene has CDR1 LGHDT and CDR2 YNNKEL (reference sequence). CDR3 loop: CASTQASNEQFF.

The chain couples TRBV29-1 to TRBJ2-5; TCRdb proposes TRBD2, but this gene call is untestable without DNA. Germline V gene data show CDR1 as SQVTM and CDR2 as ANQGSEA. The CDR3 spans 13 residues. This chain's CDR3 is CSVVGDGPLTQYF.

This clonotype is labeled medium-sized based on frequency. This chain connects TRBV7-8 to TRBJ2-7; the TCRdb call, TRBD1, lacks DNA for checking. The CDR3 has 14 residues. Germline V lookup: CDR1 SGHVS, CDR2 FQNEAQ. The CDR3 protein is CASSLGDTVYEQYF.

The J gene is TRBJ1-1, the V gene TRBV10-2. The CDR3 length is 12 residues. The germline V gene encodes CDR1 WSHSY and CDR2 SAAADI. The CDR3 protein is CETLAMNTEAFF.

This sequence joins TRBV14 and TRBJ2-3; TCRdb names TRBD1, which stays unverified in the absence of DNA. The length of the CDR3 is 15 residues. CDR1 is SGHDN, CDR2 FVKESK, per germline. The CDR3 reads CASSHGSPSTDTQYF.

This clonotype is called medium-sized based on its frequency. V and J are TRBV5-1 and TRBJ1-5. Germline V gene lookup returns CDR1 SGHRS and CDR2 YFSETQ. The CDR3 has 16 residues. The CDR3 loop is CASRVPGPGKNQPQHF.

The rearrangement joins TRBV28 to TRBJ2-7; TCRdb's D call of TRBD2 is untestable without DNA. The V gene's germline CDR1 is MDHEN and CDR2 SYDVKM. The CDR3 length is 17 residues. The CDR3 protein is CASSSRPLAGVSNEQYF.

The genes are TRBV11-2 and TRBJ2-3. The CDR3 has 13 amino acids. CDR1 and CDR2 (germline): SGHAT, FQNNGV. The CDR3 is CASSATFTDTQYF.

This clonotype is classed as medium-sized by frequency. This chain uses TRBV3-1 with TRBJ2-7; TCRdb's D call, TRBD2, is unchecked because there is no DNA. Per the germline V gene, CDR1 is LGHDT and CDR2 is YNNKEL (reference sequence). This CDR3 spans 16 amino acids. Here the CDR3 reads CASSQDTLAGAGEQYF.

Judged by frequency, this clonotype is medium-sized. The chain carries TRBV7-9 and TRBJ1-1; checking the TCRdb D call of TRBD1 is not possible without DNA. CDR3 length equals 13 residues. In germline, CDR1 is SEHNR, CDR2 FQNEAQ (reference sequence). CDR3 residues: CASSRRDREKDFF.

The chain joins TRBV5-4 to TRBJ2-1; the TCRdb D gene call, TRBD2, has no DNA to confirm it. The CDR3 consists of 14 residues. CDR1 is SGHNT and CDR2 is YYREEE in the germline V gene (reference sequence). The CDR3 sequence is CASSGGESYNEQFF.